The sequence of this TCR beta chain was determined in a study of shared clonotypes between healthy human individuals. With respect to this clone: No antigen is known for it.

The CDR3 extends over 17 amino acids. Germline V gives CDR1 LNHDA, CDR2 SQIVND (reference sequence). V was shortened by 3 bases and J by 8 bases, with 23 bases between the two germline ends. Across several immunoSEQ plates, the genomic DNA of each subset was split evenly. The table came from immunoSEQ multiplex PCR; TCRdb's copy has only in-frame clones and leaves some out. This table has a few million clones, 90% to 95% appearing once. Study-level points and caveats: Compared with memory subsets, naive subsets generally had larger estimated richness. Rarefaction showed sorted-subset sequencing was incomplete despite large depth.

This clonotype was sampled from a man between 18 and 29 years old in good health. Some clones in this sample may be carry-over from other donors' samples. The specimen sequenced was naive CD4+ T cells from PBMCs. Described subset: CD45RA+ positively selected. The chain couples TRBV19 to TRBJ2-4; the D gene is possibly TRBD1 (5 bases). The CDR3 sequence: CASSIRTGSPVNDIQYF. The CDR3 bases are TGTGCCAGTAGTATCCGTACAGGTAGCCCAGTAAATGACATTCAGTACTTC.